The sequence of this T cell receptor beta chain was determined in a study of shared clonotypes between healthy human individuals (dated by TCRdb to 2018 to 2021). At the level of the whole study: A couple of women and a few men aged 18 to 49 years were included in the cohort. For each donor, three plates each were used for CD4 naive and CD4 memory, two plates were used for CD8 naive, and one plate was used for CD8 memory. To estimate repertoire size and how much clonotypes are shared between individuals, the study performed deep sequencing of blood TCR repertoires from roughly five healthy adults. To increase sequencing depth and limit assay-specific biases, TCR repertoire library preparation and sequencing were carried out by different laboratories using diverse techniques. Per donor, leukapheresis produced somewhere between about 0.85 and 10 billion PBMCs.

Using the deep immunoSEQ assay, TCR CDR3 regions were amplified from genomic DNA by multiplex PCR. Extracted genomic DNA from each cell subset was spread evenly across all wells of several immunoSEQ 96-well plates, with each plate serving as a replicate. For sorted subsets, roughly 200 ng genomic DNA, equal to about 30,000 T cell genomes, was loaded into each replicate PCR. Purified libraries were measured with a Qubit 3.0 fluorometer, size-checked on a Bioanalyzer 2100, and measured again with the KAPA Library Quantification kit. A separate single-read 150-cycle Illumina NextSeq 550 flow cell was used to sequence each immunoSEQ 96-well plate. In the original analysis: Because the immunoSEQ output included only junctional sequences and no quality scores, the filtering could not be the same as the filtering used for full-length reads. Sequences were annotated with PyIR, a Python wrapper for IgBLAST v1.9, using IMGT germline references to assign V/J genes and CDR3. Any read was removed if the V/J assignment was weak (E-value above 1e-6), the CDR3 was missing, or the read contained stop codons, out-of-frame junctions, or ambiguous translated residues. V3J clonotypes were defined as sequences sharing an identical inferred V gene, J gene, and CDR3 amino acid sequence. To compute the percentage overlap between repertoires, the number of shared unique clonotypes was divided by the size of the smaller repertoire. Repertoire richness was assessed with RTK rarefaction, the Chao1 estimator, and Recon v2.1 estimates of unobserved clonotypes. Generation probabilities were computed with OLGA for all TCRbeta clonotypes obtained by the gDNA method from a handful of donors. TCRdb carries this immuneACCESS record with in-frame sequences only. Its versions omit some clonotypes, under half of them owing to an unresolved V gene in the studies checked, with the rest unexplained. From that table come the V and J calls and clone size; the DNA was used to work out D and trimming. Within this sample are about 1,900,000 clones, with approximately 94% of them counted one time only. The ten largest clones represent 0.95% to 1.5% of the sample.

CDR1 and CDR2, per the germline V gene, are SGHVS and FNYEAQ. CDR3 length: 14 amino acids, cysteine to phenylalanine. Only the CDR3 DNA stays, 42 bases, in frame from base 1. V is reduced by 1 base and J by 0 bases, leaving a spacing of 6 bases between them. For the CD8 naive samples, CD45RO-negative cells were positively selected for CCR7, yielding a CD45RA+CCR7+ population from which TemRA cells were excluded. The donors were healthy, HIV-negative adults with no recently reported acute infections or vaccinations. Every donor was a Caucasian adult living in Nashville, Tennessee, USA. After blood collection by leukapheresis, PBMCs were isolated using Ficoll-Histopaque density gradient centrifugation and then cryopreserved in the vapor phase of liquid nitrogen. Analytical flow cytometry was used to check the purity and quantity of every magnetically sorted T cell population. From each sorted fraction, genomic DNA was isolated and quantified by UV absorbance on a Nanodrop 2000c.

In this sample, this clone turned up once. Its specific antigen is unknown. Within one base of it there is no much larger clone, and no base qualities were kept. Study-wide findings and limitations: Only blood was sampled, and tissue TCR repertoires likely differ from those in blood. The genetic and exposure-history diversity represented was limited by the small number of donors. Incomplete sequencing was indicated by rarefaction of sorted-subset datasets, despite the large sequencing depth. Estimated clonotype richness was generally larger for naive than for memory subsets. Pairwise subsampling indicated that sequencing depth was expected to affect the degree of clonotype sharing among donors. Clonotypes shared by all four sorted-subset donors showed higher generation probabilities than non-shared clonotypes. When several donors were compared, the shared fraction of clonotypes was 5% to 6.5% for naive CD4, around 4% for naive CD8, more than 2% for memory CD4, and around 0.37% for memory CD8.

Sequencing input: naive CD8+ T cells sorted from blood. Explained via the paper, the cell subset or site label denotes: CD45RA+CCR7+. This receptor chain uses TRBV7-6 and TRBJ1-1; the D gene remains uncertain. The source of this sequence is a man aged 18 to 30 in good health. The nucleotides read TGTGCCAGCAGCTTAGGTACTGTGAACACTGAAGCTTTCTTT. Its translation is CASSLGTVNTEAFF.